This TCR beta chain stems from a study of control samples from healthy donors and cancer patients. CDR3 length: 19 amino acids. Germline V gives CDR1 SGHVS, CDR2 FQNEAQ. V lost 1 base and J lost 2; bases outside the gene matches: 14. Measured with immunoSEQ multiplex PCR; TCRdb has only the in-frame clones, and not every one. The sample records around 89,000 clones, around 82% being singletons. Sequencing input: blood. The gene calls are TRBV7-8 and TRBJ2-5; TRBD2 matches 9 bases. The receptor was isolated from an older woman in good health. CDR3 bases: TGTGCCAGCAGCTTAGGAGGCGGCGGGGGGGCCCTCAGACAAGAGACCCAGTACTTC. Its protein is CASSLGGGGGALRQETQYF.